This is a list of T cell receptor beta chains from one sample in a study of identical twins. TCRdb analysed the 5' RACE reads with MiXCR anew, one entry per CDR3 protein. The data show approximately 690,000 distinct CDR3 sequences, less than 7% seen once. Input material: naive T cells sorted from blood. These receptors were taken from a young man in good health. The CDR3 runs from the conserved cysteine through the conserved F or W. Fields, in order: J gene, D gene, CDR3 length, clone size, V gene, CDR3 DNA, CDR3 protein. D genes are given only for firm matches. Clone sizes are given selectively: once, few, many, or a class where the clone is expanded.

>TRBJ2-2|.|15|few|TRBV5-1
TGCGCCAGCAGCCCCGTGAGGCCCGACACCGGGGAGCTGTTTTTT
CASSPVRPDTGELFF
>TRBJ1-1|TRBD1|17|many|TRBV12-3/TRBV12-4
TGTGCCAGCAGTCCCTCTGACAGGGACCCTCAGAACACTGAAGCTTTCTTT
CASSPSDRDPQNTEAFF
>TRBJ2-4|.|18|.|TRBV3-1
TGTGCCAGCAGCCATCCTGGACTTATCCTTAGCGGCAAAAACATTCAGTACTTC
CASSHPGLILSGKNIQYF
>TRBJ2-7|TRBD2|15|.|TRBV16
TGTGCCAGCAGCCCCGCCGGACTAGCCTTTAACGAGCAGTACTTC
CASSPAGLAFNEQYF
>TRBJ1-1|.|14|many|TRBV5-1
TGCGCCAGCAGCTTACAGACAATGAACACTGAAGCTTTCTTT
CASSLQTMNTEAFF
>TRBJ1-1|TRBD1|16|few|TRBV12-3/TRBV12-4
TGTGCCAGCAGCCCGACTTTAGGACAGGGGGCAACTGAAGCTTTCTTT
CASSPTLGQGATEAFF
>TRBJ2-1|TRBD2|16|many|TRBV4-3
TGCGCCAGCAGCCCCCGACTAGCGGGAGAAAGGAATGAGCAGTTCTTC
CASSPRLAGERNEQFF
>TRBJ2-2|TRBD1|14|many|TRBV12-3/TRBV12-4
TGTGCCAGCAGTACCGGGACAGGTACTGGGGAGCTGTTTTTT
CASSTGTGTGELFF
>TRBJ2-7|TRBD2|16|few|TRBV29-1
TGCAGCGTTGAGGTGTCTAGCGGGAGCCCCTCCTACGAGCAGTACTTC
CSVEVSSGSPSYEQYF
>TRBJ2-3|.|18|.|TRBV4-1
TGCGCCAGCAGCCAAGTCGCCCTCCCGAGCGGGAGCACAGATACGCAGTATTTT
CASSQVALPSGSTDTQYF
>TRBJ2-1|TRBD2|22|few|TRBV7-6
TGTGCCAGCAGCTTATTCTTCGCCGCCCCTGCGACTAGCGGGAGGAGGATCAATGAGCAGTTCTTC
CASSLFFAAPATSGRRINEQFF
>TRBJ2-7|.|12|.|TRBV15
TGTGCCACCAGCAGAGCAGGGGCCGAGCAGTACTTC
CATSRAGAEQYF
>TRBJ2-3|TRBD2|16|many|TRBV20-1
TGCAGTGCTAGCGATAGCGGGACTTCTAGCACAGATACGCAGTATTTT
CSASDSGTSSTDTQYF
>TRBJ1-5|.|15|many|TRBV7-2
TGTGCCAGCAGCTTAGCTGGGTTCGGCAATCAGCCCCAGCATTTT
CASSLAGFGNQPQHF
>TRBJ1-2|.|15|.|TRBV21-1
TGTGCCAGCAGTTCTGAGGTGGACAGTCTCTATGGCTACACCTTC
CASSSEVDSLYGYTF
>TRBJ2-7|.|13|many|TRBV12-3/TRBV12-4
TGTGCCACCGCCCGGGACCGAGCCTACGAGCAGTACTTC
CATARDRAYEQYF
>TRBJ2-3|.|15|many|TRBV12-3/TRBV12-4
TGTGCCAGCAGACCCTCAAGGGAAAGCACAGATACGCAGTATTTT
CASRPSRESTDTQYF
>TRBJ2-1|.|15|many|TRBV12-3/TRBV12-4
TGTGCCAGCAGTGGAGACGGGACTCGTCGCAATGAGCAGTTCTTC
CASSGDGTRRNEQFF
>TRBJ2-6|.|14|few|TRBV20-1
TGCAGTGCCGCCCAGCCCACTGGGGCCAACGTCCTGACTTTC
CSAAQPTGANVLTF
>TRBJ2-3|TRBD1|15|many|TRBV7-9
TGTGCCAGCAGCCTCGGGGACAGGGAGACAGATACGCAGTATTTT
CASSLGDRETDTQYF
>TRBJ2-3|TRBD2|17|many|TRBV6-5
TGTGCCAGCAGTTACTCGAAGGGACTAGCGGTCACAGATACGCAGTATTTT
CASSYSKGLAVTDTQYF
>TRBJ2-2|TRBD1|17|many|TRBV12-3/TRBV12-4
TGTGCCAGCAGTTTATCAGGCAGGGGGTCAAGAGCCGGGGAGCTGTTTTTT
CASSLSGRGSRAGELFF
>TRBJ1-3|.|13|many|TRBV9
TGTGCCAGCAGCTCCTTGGGCGGAAACACCATATATTTT
CASSSLGGNTIYF
>TRBJ2-1|TRBD2|17|many|TRBV29-1
TGCAGCGTGATAGGACTAGCGGGAGAGCATTCCTACAATGAGCAGTTCTTC
CSVIGLAGEHSYNEQFF
>TRBJ2-5|TRBD1|14|.|TRBV20-1
TGCAGTGCCCCAATCCGAGGGGGCCTGGAGACCCAGTACTTC
CSAPIRGGLETQYF
>TRBJ1-4|.|13|many|TRBV28
TGTGCCAGCAGCCCCCATGGGTATGAAAAACTGTTTTTT
CASSPHGYEKLFF
>TRBJ1-1|TRBD1|14|few|TRBV7-8
TGTGCCAGCAGCCGGACAGGGGTCGTCACTGAAGCTTTCTTT
CASSRTGVVTEAFF
>TRBJ2-4|.|17|.|TRBV6-2/TRBV6-3
TGTGCCAGCGGCTCCGCGGCTTCGGGGGTTACCAAAAACATTCAGTACTTC
CASGSAASGVTKNIQYF
>TRBJ2-7|TRBD1|15|.|TRBV25-1
TGTGCCAGCACCCCACCGGAGGACAGGGGACGCGAGCAGTACTTC
CASTPPEDRGREQYF
>TRBJ2-1|.|14|.|TRBV7-2
TGTGCCAGCAGCTTAGTTGCGGGTGTTGGTGAGCAGTTCTTC
CASSLVAGVGEQFF
>TRBJ2-7|TRBD2|15|many|TRBV28
TGTGCCAGCAGTATAATTAGCGGGAGCGCCTACGAGCAGTACTTC
CASSIISGSAYEQYF
>TRBJ2-3|.|17|.|TRBV7-9
TGTGCCAGCAGCTTACGGGTACACCGGGGGCGCCCAGATACGCAGTATTTT
CASSLRVHRGRPDTQYF
>TRBJ1-3|.|18|few|TRBV15
TGTGCCACCAGCAGAGATTATGCCAGGGAATCGTCTGGAAACACCATATATTTT
CATSRDYARESSGNTIYF
>TRBJ2-1|TRBD2|13|few|TRBV29-1
TGCAGCGCAAGAGCGGGGGGCAGAAATGAGCAGTTCTTC
CSARAGGRNEQFF
>TRBJ1-2|.|15|many|TRBV20-1
TGCAGTGCTAGAGATGGGGGCAGGGGAATCTATGGCTACACCTTC
CSARDGGRGIYGYTF
>TRBJ2-3|TRBD1|17|few|TRBV10-2
TGCGCCAGCAGTGGAAGCCCCGTCAGGGGGCGTCCAGATACGCAGTATTTT
CASSGSPVRGRPDTQYF
>TRBJ2-5|.|16|.|TRBV7-2
TGTGCCAGCAGTTCCGGCGGATTTTGGGGAGAAGAGACCCAGTACTTC
CASSSGGFWGEETQYF